These 21 T cell receptor beta chains were all obtained from the same sample, sequenced in a study of T cells in Graves' hyperthyroidism and ophthalmopathy (dated 2019 in TCRdb). Library generation was performed with multiplex PCR. Sequencing used an Illumina HiSeq 2000. TCR beta CDR3 regions were amplified from RNA transcripts. The first round of RT-PCR for the TCR CDR3 was performed with the HTBI primer set and the Qiagen OneStep RT-PCR kit. TCRdb reworked the public reads: Q25 trimming with fastp, MiXCR clone assembly, productive beta chains retained. Under each unique CDR3 protein, matching rows form one entry showing the most common genes and DNA. This sample lists about 150,000 distinct CDR3 sequences; 22% were detected once. More than 65% of the sample rests with the top ten. Sample: blood. These receptors were obtained from a woman aged 50 to 60 with Graves' hyperthyroidism that later progressed to Graves' ophthalmopathy.

In its sample, this clonotype was seen many times. The chain couples TRBV20-1 to TRBJ1-2, with TRBD1 as a possible D gene (5 bases). V dropped 1 base and J dropped 4 bases, with 22 bases sitting between them. Germline V gives CDR1 DFQATT, CDR2 SNEGSKA (reference sequence). This CDR3 contains 17 residues. CDR3 residues: CSARVTPSQQVSYGYTF. The CDR3 DNA reads as TGCAGTGCTAGAGTAACTCCTTCCCAACAGGTTTCCTATGGCTACACCTTC.

This clonotype was seen only a few times. The V and J genes are TRBV4-1 and TRBJ2-3, with D perhaps matching TRBD2 (5 bases). The CDR3 length is 16 residues. CDR1 is MGHRA, CDR2 YSYEKL, per germline. Deletions cut 4 bases from V and 0 bases from J, with 14 bases between. CDR3 bases: TGCGCCAGCAGCCGATCCGAGGGAATTAGCACAGATACGCAGTATTTT. Translation gives CASSRSEGISTDTQYF.

About this clonotype itself: A much larger clone sits a single nucleotide away, making a read error possible. The chain employs TRBV28 and TRBJ1-1, with D perhaps TRBD1 (6 bases). Between the trimmed V and J ends, which lost 3 bases and 6 bases, there was a span of 17 bases. This CDR3 spans 15 amino acids. The germline CDR1 and CDR2 sequences are MDHEN and SYDVKM. The CDR3 protein is CASSFVGTGRAEAFF. Here the CDR3 DNA reads TGTGCCAGCAGTTTTGTGGGAACAGGGAGAGCTGAAGCTTTCTTT.

This clonotype was found many times. The chain recombines TRBV10-3 with TRBJ2-7; TRBD1 might be the D (6 bases). The CDR3 has 12 amino acids. Germline CDR1 is ENHRY and CDR2 is SYGVKD. V lost 8 bases and J lost 0, with 8 bases in between. The DNA for the CDR3 is TGTGCCATCGGGGACACCTCCTACGAGCAGTACTTC. Amino acid sequence: CAIGDTSYEQYF.

This clonotype was seen at least ten times. The V call is TRBV30, the J call TRBJ2-3; D might be TRBD2 (5 bases). The CDR3 is 16 amino acids. V lost 0 bases to trimming and J lost 0 bases, with 13 bases between them. Germline loops: CDR1 GTSNPN, CDR2 SVGIG (reference sequence). CDR3 sequence reads: CAWSVSLAFSTDTQYF. CDR3 sequence (DNA): TGTGCCTGGAGTGTTTCTCTAGCATTTAGCACAGATACGCAGTATTTT.

Ten or more counts support this clonotype. The J gene is TRBJ2-3, the V gene TRBV12-3 or TRBV12-4, with 10 nucleotides matching TRBD2. The junction had 20 bases not matched to a gene; V was cut back by 3 bases and J by 8 bases. The CDR3 sequence is 19 residues long. The CDR3 region has the DNA TGTGCCAGCAGTTTTGGGAGGCAGGGATCCACTAGCGGGAACCCTACGCAGTATTTT. Its protein is CASSFGRQGSTSGNPTQYF.

The chain recombines TRBV30 with TRBJ1-5; D perhaps matches TRBD1 (6 bases). Per germline, CDR1 GTSNPN and CDR2 SVGIG (reference sequence). The CDR3 is 13 residues long. V shed 5 bases and J shed 3 bases, with 11 bases lying between them. CDR3 in DNA: TGTGCCTGGTCCGGGGGCTCCAATCAGCCCCAGCATTTT. As protein: CAWSGGSNQPQHF.

The rearrangement uses TRBV2 and TRBJ1-5, with TRBD1 identical over 7 bases. The trim removed 5 bases at V and 1 base at J, leaving 5 bases unmatched. Germline V gives CDR1 SNHLY, CDR2 FYNNEI. This CDR3 region has 15 residues. CDR3 nucleotides: TGTGCCAGCAGTAAGACAGGGATGAGCAATCAGCCCCAGCATTTT. Protein product: CASSKTGMSNQPQHF.

This clonotype was counted between two and nine times. The chain's CDR3 is CASTPPTGTQYF. In nucleotides, the CDR3 is TGTGCCAGCACCCCCCCCACCGGTACGCAGTATTTT. The rearrangement joins TRBV6-1 to TRBJ2-3; D is unclear. V gave up 7 bases and J gave up 8 bases, with 13 bases separating them. Germline V gene lookup returns CDR1 MNHNS and CDR2 SASEGT. This CDR3 is built from 12 residues.

This clonotype was recorded at least ten times. The chain has TRBV27 and TRBJ2-7; 10 positions agree with TRBD1. V was clipped by 4 bases and J by 0 bases; unmatched bases: 12. The V gene's germline CDR1 is MNHEY and CDR2 SMNVEV (reference sequence). The CDR3 is 18 amino acids. The CDR3 spells CASSSPSGQGKGSYEQYF. CDR3 in DNA: TGTGCCAGCAGTTCACCCTCGGGACAGGGGAAGGGCTCCTACGAGCAGTACTTC.

This chain links TRBV7-2 with TRBJ2-5; D possibly corresponds to TRBD1 (5 bases). This CDR3 is 14 amino acids long. CDR1 SGHTA and CDR2 FQGNSA come from the germline V gene. Trimming cost V 2 bases and J 5 bases, with 12 bases left between them. The CDR3 loop reads CASSLNKGWETQYF. The CDR3, as DNA: TGTGCCAGCAGCTTAAATAAGGGGTGGGAGACCCAGTACTTC. The full variable domain, its missing parts supplied by reference TRBV7-2 and TRBJ2-5, is GAGVSQSPSNKVTEKGKDVELRCDPISGHTALYWYRQSLGQGLEFLIYFQGNSAPDKSGLPSDRFSAERTGGSVSTLTIQRTQQEDSAVYLCASSLNKGWETQYFGPGTRLLVL.

The chain combines TRBV19 with TRBJ1-5; 11 bases are a match to TRBD1. The CDR3 has 16 residues. CDR1 and CDR2 from the germline V gene are LNHDA and SQIVND (reference sequence). The trim removed 9 bases at V and 1 base at J, leaving 8 bases unmatched. The CDR3 nucleotides read TGTGCCAGCTACGCGGGACAGGGGGTAAGCAATCAGCCCCAGCATTTT. Translation gives CASYAGQGVSNQPQHF.

CDR3 protein: CASSEAGANTGELFF. The CDR3 DNA sequence: TGTGCCAGCAGTGAAGCGGGAGCGAACACCGGGGAGCTGTTTTTT. V is TRBV2 and J is TRBJ2-2; tentatively, D is TRBD2 (5 bases). Looked up from germline, CDR1 is SNHLY and CDR2 is FYNNEI. The CDR3 sequence is 15 residues long. Trimming removed 0 bases from V and 0 bases from J, with 5 bases in between.

This clonotype was seen a handful of times. The DNA of the CDR3 is TGTGCCAGTAGAGGAAGCGGGAGAAGCGGGGAGCTGTTTTTT. Its translation is CASRGSGRSGELFF. V gene TRBV19 combines with J gene TRBJ2-2; 8 nucleotides align to TRBD2. Losses at the gene ends were 6 bases for V and 7 bases for J; bases not matched to a gene: 7. CDR3 length equals 14 residues. Germline V CDR1 and CDR2: LNHDA, SQIVND (reference sequence).

This clonotype has a count of ten or more. The chain is built from TRBV7-9 and TRBJ2-5; either TRBD1 or TRBD2 may supply D (6 bases each). Trimming removed 6 bases from V and 7 bases from J, with 21 bases in between. The CDR3 loop spans 15 amino acids. CDR1 is SEHNR and CDR2 is FQNEAQ in the germline V gene (reference sequence). CDR3 sequence: CASSTRGDPNRTQYF. For the CDR3, the DNA is TGTGCCAGCAGTACGAGGGGGGATCCCAATCGGACCCAGTACTTC. The full variable domain, completed using reference TRBV7-9 and TRBJ2-5, is DTGVSQNPRHKITKRGQNVTFRCDPISEHNRLYWYRQTLGQGPEFLTYFQNEAQLEKSRLLSDRFSAERPKGSFSTLEIQRTEQGDSAMYLCASSTRGDPNRTQYFGPGTRLLVL.

This clonotype was seen a handful of times. The junction departs from germline at one end; a sequencing error may be responsible. CDR3 coding DNA: TGTGCCGGCAGTTCCCCTACGCTTAATGAAAAACTGTTTTTT. Translation gives CAGSSPTLNEKLFF. The rearrangement links TRBV28 to TRBJ1-4; unclear D gene. The CDR3 loop spans 14 amino acids. Germline V gene data show CDR1 as MDHEN and CDR2 as SYDVKM.

This clonotype was observed at least ten times. The rearrangement uses TRBV12-3 or TRBV12-4 and TRBJ2-5, with D maybe TRBD2 (6 bases). CDR3 length: 13 residues. V lost 5 bases and J 8 bases, leaving 15 bases between the germline ends. This CDR3 is CASSPRSTSTQYF. The CDR3 DNA is TGTGCCAGCAGTCCTAGGTCCACTAGCACCCAGTACTTC.

This clonotype was recorded at least ten times. V is TRBV12-3 or TRBV12-4 and J is TRBJ2-2; no clear D. CDR3 length: 18 residues. V was clipped by 2 bases and J by 0 bases, with 16 bases between them. The CDR3 DNA is TGTGCCAGCAGTTTATACCCCCCTACAGCCACGAACACCGGGGAGCTGTTTTTT. Translating it yields CASSLYPPTATNTGELFF.

There are many counts of this clonotype. The chain joins TRBV3-1 to TRBJ2-7; D remains unclear. The CDR3 runs to 14 residues. The germline gives CDR1 LGHDT, CDR2 YNNKEL (reference sequence). Trimming removed 0 bases at V and 7 bases at J, with 13 bases between. The CDR3 nucleotides read TGTGCCAGCAGCCAAGATCGGCTTCGCTTTGAGCAGTACTTC. Its protein product is CASSQDRLRFEQYF.

This clonotype was observed many times. The chain carries TRBV2 and TRBJ1-2; D is uncertain. This CDR3 comprises 11 residues. V lost 1 base and J lost 5, with 2 bases in between. CDR1 SNHLY and CDR2 FYNNEI come from the germline V gene. The CDR3 loop is CASSEEYGYTF. In nucleotides, the CDR3 is TGTGCCAGCAGTGAAGAGTATGGCTACACCTTC.

In this sample, this clonotype turned up many times. V usage is TRBV2 and J usage is TRBJ2-1; the match to TRBD2 covers 7 bases. Germline CDR1 is SNHLY and CDR2 is FYNNEI. V lost 6 bases and J lost 2; bases outside the gene matches: 7. There are 15 residues in the CDR3. CDR3 in DNA: TGTGCCAGCAGGACTAGCCCGACCCCCTACAATGAGCAGTTCTTC. Protein product: CASRTSPTPYNEQFF.